This entry concerns a single TCR beta chain. Its target is unknown. Original data processing: ImmunoSEQ output held junction-only sequences without quality scores, so filtering differed. Clones were read by immunoSEQ multiplex PCR, and TCRdb kept only the in-frame ones, dropping some. V, J and clone size reflect that table, while D and trimming were determined from the DNA. The table shows roughly 380,000 clones, with about 96% occurring only once. This entry comes from a study of shared clonotypes between healthy human individuals. Across the whole study: For every donor, three CD4 naive, three CD4 memory, two CD8 naive and one CD8 memory plates were used.

Study-level points and caveats: Shared across a few donors were 5% to 6% of the naive CD4 clonotypes.

Between the trimmed V and J ends, which lost 2 bases and 3 bases, there was a span of 20 bases. The germline CDR1 and CDR2 sequences are MNHEY and SMNVEV (reference sequence). This CDR3 has 17 residues. Material for sequencing was memory CD8+ T cells sorted from blood. Subset noted: CD45RO+ cells pooled with CCR7-negative TemRA cells. This clonotype was obtained from a young man in good health. The chain uses TRBV27 and TRBJ2-7, with a possible D match to TRBD2 (6 bases). CDR3 region: CASSLRPTAGQGYEQYF. The CDR3 coding sequence is TGTGCCAGCAGTTTACGCCCTACCGCGGGGCAGGGCTACGAGCAGTACTTC.